The source of this T cell receptor (beta chain) is a study of spatial heterogeneity in lung cancer. Study overall: Bulk RNA-seq from matched material yielded a T cell module score that correlated strongly with TCR transcript counts in tumor regions.

From germline, CDR1 is DFQATT and CDR2 SNEGSKA (reference sequence). With 0 bases removed from V and 4 bases from J, the gap between germline ends came to 9 bases. There are 13 residues in the CDR3. Individual TCR cDNA molecules each bore their own unique molecular identifier. TCRdb recomputed calls from the 5' RACE reads with MiXCR, one row per CDR3 protein. This table holds 5,500 to 7,500 distinct CDR3 sequences, approximately 12% found once. Time point specified: sample taken at primary tumor resection. The study's findings and limits: How many expanded intratumoral alpha and beta TCRs were present tracked the tumor mutation count, which was a count of nonsynonymous mutations.

The table lists this clonotype with a few counts. Its antigen is unknown. Being off target in a library aimed at alpha chains, this beta chain has a size of little meaning. The material was lung tumor tissue, obtained at surgery. This rearrangement joins TRBV20-1 to TRBJ1-2; TRBD1 is a possible D gene (6 bases). The receptor comes from a male donor with early-stage non-small cell lung cancer. The CDR3 region is CSARDGQSYGYTF. In DNA, the CDR3 is TGCAGTGCTAGAGACGGACAGAGCTATGGCTACACCTTC.